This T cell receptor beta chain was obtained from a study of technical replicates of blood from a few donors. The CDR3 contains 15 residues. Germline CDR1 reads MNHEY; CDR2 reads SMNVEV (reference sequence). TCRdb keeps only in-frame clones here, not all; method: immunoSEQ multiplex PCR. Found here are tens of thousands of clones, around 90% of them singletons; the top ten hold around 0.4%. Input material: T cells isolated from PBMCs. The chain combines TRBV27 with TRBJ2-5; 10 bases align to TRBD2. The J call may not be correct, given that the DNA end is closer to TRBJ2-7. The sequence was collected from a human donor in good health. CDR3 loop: CASSELAGVLHEQYF. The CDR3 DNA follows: TGTGCCAGCAGTGAGCTAGCGGGAGTTCTCCACGAGCAGTACTTC.